Listed below are T cell receptor beta chains from one sample, sequenced in a study of blood T cells in healthy people across ages. TCRdb reprocessed the 5' RACE reads with MiXCR, giving one entry per CDR3 protein. This sample has about 640,000 distinct CDR3 sequences; roughly 58% occur once, and the top ten carry approximately 37%. The specimen was blood. These receptors were collected from a man between 60 and 70 years old in good health. The CDR3 runs from the conserved cysteine through the conserved F or W. A D gene is named only where the DNA matches it firmly. Expanded clones get a size class; other rows say once, few or many, or leave the size out.

d_gene: TRBD1
abundance: -
j_gene: TRBJ2-1
v_gene: TRBV9
CDR3aa: CASSSQPGQGYNEQFF
CDR3nt: TGTGCCAGCAGCTCACAACCGGGACAGGGATACAATGAGCAGTTCTTC

d_gene: -
abundance: -
j_gene: TRBJ1-5
v_gene: TRBV20-1
CDR3aa: CSARGANNQPQHF
CDR3nt: TGCAGTGCTAGAGGGGCCAACAATCAGCCCCAGCATTTT

d_gene: -
abundance: few
j_gene: TRBJ2-5
v_gene: TRBV6-2/TRBV6-3
CDR3aa: CASRGLGYQETQYF
CDR3nt: TGTGCCAGCAGGGGCTTGGGGTACCAAGAGACCCAGTACTTC

d_gene: TRBD1
abundance: few
j_gene: TRBJ2-7
v_gene: TRBV3-1
CDR3aa: CASSQGRDRGYEQYF
CDR3nt: TGTGCCAGCAGCCAAGGACGGGACAGGGGCTACGAGCAGTACTTC

d_gene: -
abundance: once
j_gene: TRBJ2-3
v_gene: TRBV28
CDR3aa: CASTSVTDTQYF
CDR3nt: TGTGCCAGCACCTCGGTTACAGATACGCAGTATTTT

d_gene: TRBD1
abundance: -
j_gene: TRBJ1-5
v_gene: TRBV5-6
CDR3aa: CASSFSSGQGFNQPQHF
CDR3nt: TGTGCCAGCAGTTTTTCTTCGGGACAGGGATTTAATCAGCCCCAGCATTTT

d_gene: -
abundance: -
j_gene: TRBJ2-7
v_gene: TRBV28
CDR3aa: CASRIGLGVNEQYF
CDR3nt: TGTGCCAGCAGGATAGGACTGGGGGTCAACGAGCAGTACTTC

d_gene: -
abundance: -
j_gene: TRBJ2-6
v_gene: TRBV5-1
CDR3aa: CASSLTPDPPSGANVLTF
CDR3nt: TGCGCCAGCAGCTTGACACCCGACCCGCCCTCAGGGGCCAACGTCCTGACTTTC

d_gene: TRBD1
abundance: -
j_gene: TRBJ1-5
v_gene: TRBV15
CDR3aa: CATSGTGEQPQHF
CDR3nt: TGTGCCACCAGCGGGACAGGGGAGCAGCCCCAGCATTTT

d_gene: TRBD1
abundance: -
j_gene: TRBJ1-5
v_gene: TRBV12-3/TRBV12-4
CDR3aa: CASSLQGKQPQHF
CDR3nt: TGTGCCAGCAGTCTACAGGGGAAACAGCCCCAGCATTTT

d_gene: -
abundance: -
j_gene: TRBJ1-2
v_gene: TRBV7-2
CDR3aa: CASSPRRNYGYTF
CDR3nt: TGTGCCAGCAGCCCCCGCCGAAACTATGGCTACACCTTC

d_gene: -
abundance: few
j_gene: TRBJ2-7
v_gene: TRBV3-1
CDR3aa: CASSQDGGHSYEQYF
CDR3nt: TGTGCCAGCAGCCAAGACGGGGGTCACTCCTACGAGCAGTACTTC

d_gene: -
abundance: few
j_gene: TRBJ2-1
v_gene: TRBV9
CDR3aa: CASSLEETQQFF
CDR3nt: TGTGCCAGCAGCCTAGAAGAGACCCAGCAGTTCTTC

d_gene: TRBD2
abundance: -
j_gene: TRBJ2-1
v_gene: TRBV5-6
CDR3aa: CASSLARLAFSNEQFF
CDR3nt: TGTGCCAGCAGCTTGGCTAGACTAGCCTTCTCCAATGAGCAGTTCTTC

d_gene: -
abundance: -
j_gene: TRBJ2-4
v_gene: TRBV3-1
CDR3aa: CASSLLDGGAKNIQYF
CDR3nt: TGTGCCAGCAGCCTTCTTGACGGTGGGGCCAAAAACATTCAGTACTTC

d_gene: TRBD1
abundance: -
j_gene: TRBJ2-5
v_gene: TRBV7-2
CDR3aa: CASSRRQGSGAQYF
CDR3nt: TGTGCCAGCAGTCGTAGACAGGGCTCAGGGGCCCAGTACTTC

d_gene: TRBD2
abundance: -
j_gene: TRBJ2-1
v_gene: TRBV5-1
CDR3aa: CASSLDGRKTSGGPVYNEQFF
CDR3nt: TGCGCCAGCAGCTTGGACGGGAGGAAGACTAGCGGGGGGCCGGTCTACAATGAGCAGTTCTTC

d_gene: -
abundance: -
j_gene: TRBJ2-1
v_gene: TRBV6-5
CDR3aa: CASSYSVPSGIYNEQFF
CDR3nt: TGTGCCAGCAGTTACTCAGTTCCCAGCGGCATCTACAATGAGCAGTTCTTC

d_gene: -
abundance: -
j_gene: TRBJ1-2
v_gene: TRBV6-1
CDR3aa: CASSELPWQGGYTF
CDR3nt: TGTGCCAGCAGTGAACTCCCGTGGCAGGGAGGCTACACCTTC

d_gene: TRBD1
abundance: few
j_gene: TRBJ2-1
v_gene: TRBV20-1
CDR3aa: CSARSGTVSNEQFF
CDR3nt: TGCAGTGCGAGATCCGGGACAGTCAGCAATGAGCAGTTCTTC

d_gene: TRBD2
abundance: -
j_gene: TRBJ2-5
v_gene: TRBV6-2/TRBV6-3
CDR3aa: CASSYPQRGGAETQYF
CDR3nt: TGTGCCAGCAGTTACCCTCAGCGGGGGGGCGCAGAGACCCAGTACTTC

d_gene: -
abundance: -
j_gene: TRBJ2-3
v_gene: TRBV5-1
CDR3aa: CASSLPDADTQYF
CDR3nt: TGCGCCAGCAGCTTGCCCGACGCAGATACGCAGTATTTT

d_gene: -
abundance: few
j_gene: TRBJ1-4
v_gene: TRBV4-1
CDR3aa: CASSQSAVGEKLFF
CDR3nt: TGCGCCAGCAGCCAATCGGCGGTGGGTGAAAAACTGTTTTTT

d_gene: TRBD2
abundance: -
j_gene: TRBJ2-1
v_gene: TRBV3-1
CDR3aa: CASSSQLAGGRENEQFF
CDR3nt: TGTGCCAGCAGCTCCCAGCTAGCGGGGGGGCGAGAAAATGAGCAGTTCTTC

d_gene: TRBD2
abundance: -
j_gene: TRBJ2-1
v_gene: TRBV6-2/TRBV6-3
CDR3aa: CASSSAGGGFYNEQFF
CDR3nt: TGTGCCAGCAGCTCAGCGGGGGGGGGATTCTACAATGAGCAGTTCTTC

d_gene: TRBD2
abundance: -
j_gene: TRBJ2-1
v_gene: TRBV20-1
CDR3aa: CSASPGLAVYNEQFF
CDR3nt: TGCAGTGCTTCACCCGGACTAGCGGTTTACAATGAGCAGTTCTTC

d_gene: TRBD1
abundance: -
j_gene: TRBJ2-1
v_gene: TRBV14
CDR3aa: CASSYNRGAAYNELFF
CDR3nt: TGTGCCAGTAGCTATAACAGGGGGGCGGCCTACAATGAGCTGTTCTTC

d_gene: TRBD2
abundance: few
j_gene: TRBJ2-1
v_gene: TRBV5-1
CDR3aa: CASSLAGLAGADEQFF
CDR3nt: TGCGCCAGCAGCTTGGCTGGACTAGCGGGGGCCGATGAGCAGTTCTTC

d_gene: TRBD1
abundance: -
j_gene: TRBJ2-4
v_gene: TRBV6-2/TRBV6-3
CDR3aa: CASSPGQGVGYGKNIQYF
CDR3nt: TGTGCCAGCAGTCCGGGACAGGGGGTCGGGTATGGCAAAAACATTCAGTACTTC

d_gene: TRBD1
abundance: -
j_gene: TRBJ1-2
v_gene: TRBV10-1
CDR3aa: CASSVRDRSGYTF
CDR3nt: TGCGCCAGCAGTGTTAGGGACAGGTCTGGCTACACCTTC

d_gene: -
abundance: -
j_gene: TRBJ2-7
v_gene: TRBV4-1
CDR3aa: CASSQAPVELSSYEQYF
CDR3nt: TGCGCCAGCAGCCAAGCCCCAGTTGAACTTAGCTCCTACGAGCAGTACTTC

d_gene: TRBD2
abundance: few
j_gene: TRBJ2-5
v_gene: TRBV3-1
CDR3aa: CASSQVTSGGAEETQYF
CDR3nt: TGTGCCAGCAGCCAAGTTACTAGCGGGGGGGCGGAAGAGACCCAGTACTTC

d_gene: TRBD1
abundance: -
j_gene: TRBJ2-3
v_gene: TRBV7-2
CDR3aa: CASSSFLTGVPDTQYF
CDR3nt: TGTGCCAGCAGCTCATTTTTGACAGGGGTCCCAGATACGCAGTATTTT

d_gene: -
abundance: once
j_gene: TRBJ1-1
v_gene: TRBV29-1
CDR3aa: CSVEAAAPEAFF
CDR3nt: TGCAGCGTTGAAGCGGCGGCGCCCGAAGCTTTCTTT

d_gene: -
abundance: -
j_gene: TRBJ1-1
v_gene: TRBV3-1
CDR3aa: CASSQVNAEAFF
CDR3nt: TGTGCCAGCAGCCAGGTGAACGCTGAAGCTTTCTTT

d_gene: TRBD1
abundance: many
j_gene: TRBJ2-1
v_gene: TRBV28
CDR3aa: CASSLLGTGNEQFF
CDR3nt: TGTGCCAGCAGTTTATTAGGGACAGGGAATGAGCAGTTCTTC

d_gene: -
abundance: -
j_gene: TRBJ1-2
v_gene: TRBV29-1
CDR3aa: CSVVEGGYGYTF
CDR3nt: TGCAGCGTTGTGGAGGGGGGCTATGGCTACACCTTC

d_gene: TRBD2
abundance: -
j_gene: TRBJ2-7
v_gene: TRBV20-1
CDR3aa: CSAGIIGTSGRARYEQYF
CDR3nt: TGCAGTGCTGGGATTATAGGGACTAGCGGGAGGGCCCGATACGAGCAGTACTTC

d_gene: -
abundance: -
j_gene: TRBJ2-1
v_gene: TRBV2
CDR3aa: CASSEALAAGGQFF
CDR3nt: TGTGCCAGCAGTGAAGCGCTGGCGGCCGGGGGGCAGTTCTTC

d_gene: -
abundance: few
j_gene: TRBJ2-7
v_gene: TRBV7-8
CDR3aa: CASSLGDPYEQYF
CDR3nt: TGTGCCAGCAGCTTAGGGGATCCCTACGAGCAGTACTTC

d_gene: TRBD2
abundance: -
j_gene: TRBJ2-7
v_gene: TRBV6-6
CDR3aa: CASSRSGGPYEQYF
CDR3nt: TGTGCCAGCAGCCGGAGCGGGGGGCCCTACGAGCAGTACTTC

d_gene: TRBD2
abundance: -
j_gene: TRBJ2-1
v_gene: TRBV29-1
CDR3aa: CSVGTSGGGNEQFF
CDR3nt: TGCAGCGTGGGGACTAGCGGGGGCGGGAATGAGCAGTTCTTC

d_gene: -
abundance: -
j_gene: TRBJ2-4
v_gene: TRBV29-1
CDR3aa: CSVEPDAGNIQYF
CDR3nt: TGCAGCGTGGAGCCGGATGCCGGAAACATTCAGTACTTC

d_gene: -
abundance: -
j_gene: TRBJ1-1
v_gene: TRBV5-1
CDR3aa: CASSLRAAPRGMNTEAFF
CDR3nt: TGCGCCAGCAGCTTGAGAGCTGCCCCGAGGGGTATGAACACTGAAGCTTTCTTT

d_gene: -
abundance: -
j_gene: TRBJ1-6
v_gene: TRBV6-2/TRBV6-3
CDR3aa: CASKVGNSPLHF
CDR3nt: TGTGCCAGCAAAGTGGGGAATTCACCCCTCCACTTT

d_gene: -
abundance: once
j_gene: TRBJ1-5
v_gene: TRBV20-1
CDR3aa: CSARDYIGRGKNQPQHF
CDR3nt: TGCAGTGCTAGAGATTATATAGGCAGGGGTAAAAATCAGCCCCAGCATTTT

d_gene: TRBD2
abundance: -
j_gene: TRBJ2-1
v_gene: TRBV12-3/TRBV12-4
CDR3aa: CASSLSAGGDAEQFF
CDR3nt: TGTGCCAGCAGTTTATCGGCGGGGGGGGACGCTGAGCAGTTCTTC

d_gene: TRBD1
abundance: -
j_gene: TRBJ1-1
v_gene: TRBV29-1
CDR3aa: CSVDLGQGNTEAFF
CDR3nt: TGCAGCGTTGACCTTGGACAGGGTAACACTGAAGCTTTCTTT

d_gene: TRBD1
abundance: -
j_gene: TRBJ1-5
v_gene: TRBV7-2
CDR3aa: CASSQRTGRKQPQHF
CDR3nt: TGTGCCAGCAGCCAGAGGACAGGGCGTAAGCAGCCCCAGCATTTT

d_gene: TRBD1
abundance: -
j_gene: TRBJ2-5
v_gene: TRBV24-1
CDR3aa: CATSAAGTAQETQYF
CDR3nt: TGTGCCACCAGTGCCGCTGGGACAGCCCAAGAGACCCAGTACTTC

d_gene: TRBD2
abundance: many
j_gene: TRBJ2-5
v_gene: TRBV6-6
CDR3aa: CASSRGGANQYF
CDR3nt: TGTGCCAGCAGCCGCGGGGGGGCCAACCAGTACTTC

d_gene: -
abundance: -
j_gene: TRBJ2-7
v_gene: TRBV14
CDR3aa: CASSAEPTRSYEQYF
CDR3nt: TGTGCCAGCAGCGCCGAACCCACTAGATCCTACGAGCAGTACTTC

d_gene: -
abundance: -
j_gene: TRBJ2-1
v_gene: TRBV5-1
CDR3aa: CASRQRGGQGNNEQFF
CDR3nt: TGCGCCAGCAGGCAGAGGGGAGGGCAGGGGAATAATGAGCAGTTCTTC

d_gene: -
abundance: -
j_gene: TRBJ2-5
v_gene: TRBV20-1
CDR3aa: CSARVRGQETQYF
CDR3nt: TGCAGTGCTAGAGTCCGGGGCCAAGAGACCCAGTACTTC